These 2 T cell receptor beta chains originate from one sample sequenced in a study of blood T cell repertoires in COVID-19. Sequencing was performed with immunoSEQ multiplex PCR; in TCRdb, only in-frame clones are kept and a portion is missing. The sample shows some 400,000 clones, 85% to 90% of them seen only once. The sequenced sample was peripheral blood. Receptors were obtained from a man aged 18 to 35 with active or convalescent COVID-19.

The V call is TRBV7-2, the J call TRBJ1-1; TRBD1 matches 8 bases. The CDR3 extends over 16 amino acids. The germline V gene encodes CDR1 SGHTA and CDR2 FQGNSA. The junction had 10 bases not matched to a gene; V was cut back by 5 bases and J by 2 bases. For the CDR3, the DNA is TGTGCCAGCAGCCCGGGGACAGGAAGATCCAACACTGAAGCTTTCTTT. Its protein product is CASSPGTGRSNTEAFF.

As regards this clone: In the same sample, other DNA sequences code for this CDR3. The chain recombines TRBV19 with TRBJ2-5, with D hard to call. CDR1 and CDR2 (germline): LNHDA, SQIVND (reference sequence). The V and J ends lost 3 bases and 4 bases respectively, with 6 bases between them. The CDR3 length is 12 residues. The CDR3 loop reads CASSINGETQYF. The CDR3 coding sequence is TGTGCCAGTAGTATCAACGGAGAGACCCAGTACTTC.